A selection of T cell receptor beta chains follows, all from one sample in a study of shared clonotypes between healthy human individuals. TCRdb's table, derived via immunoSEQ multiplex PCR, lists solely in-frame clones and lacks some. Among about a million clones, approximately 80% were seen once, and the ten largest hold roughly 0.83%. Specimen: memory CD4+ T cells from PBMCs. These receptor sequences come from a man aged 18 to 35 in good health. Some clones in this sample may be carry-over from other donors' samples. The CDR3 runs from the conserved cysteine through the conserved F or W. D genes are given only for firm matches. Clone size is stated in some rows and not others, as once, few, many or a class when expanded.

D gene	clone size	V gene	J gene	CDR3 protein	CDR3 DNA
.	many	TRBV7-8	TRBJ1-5	CASSRSNQPQHF	TGTGCCAGCAGCCGGAGCAATCAGCCCCAGCATTTT
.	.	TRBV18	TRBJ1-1	CASSNREGVLGTEAFF	TGTGCCAGCTCAAACAGGGAAGGAGTTCTTGGCACTGAAGCTTTCTTT
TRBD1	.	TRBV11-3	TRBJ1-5	CATKTPRTGLSNQPQHF	TGTGCCACCAAAACACCACGGACAGGTCTAAGCAATCAGCCCCAGCATTTT
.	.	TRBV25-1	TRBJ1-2	CASSESSFYGYTF	TGTGCCAGCAGTGAATCTAGTTTCTATGGCTACACCTTC
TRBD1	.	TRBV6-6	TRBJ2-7	CASSLRDRGEQYF	TGTGCCAGCAGTCTCCGGGACAGGGGCGAGCAGTACTTC
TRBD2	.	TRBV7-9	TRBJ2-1	CASSLGSLGTSGNNEQFF	TGTGCCAGCAGCTTAGGATCACTCGGGACTAGCGGAAACAATGAGCAGTTCTTC
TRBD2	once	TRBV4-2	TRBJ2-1	CASSASGLGLAANNEQFF	TGTGCCAGCAGCGCAAGTGGGTTAGGGCTAGCGGCCAACAATGAGCAGTTCTTC
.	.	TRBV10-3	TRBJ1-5	CAISELNQPQHF	TGTGCCATCAGTGAGTTAAATCAGCCCCAGCATTTT
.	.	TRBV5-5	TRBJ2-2	CASSLAPYGTGELFF	TGTGCCAGCAGCTTGGCCCCTTACGGCACCGGGGAGCTGTTTTTT
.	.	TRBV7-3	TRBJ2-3	CASSLRQRDTQYF	TGTGCCAGCAGCCTGAGACAAAGGGATACGCAGTATTTT
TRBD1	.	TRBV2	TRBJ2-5	CASRETGKPKETQYF	TGTGCCAGCAGGGAGACAGGGAAACCTAAAGAGACCCAGTACTTC
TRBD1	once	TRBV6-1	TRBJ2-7	CASTERGQVVGQYF	TGTGCCAGCACTGAAAGGGGACAGGTCGTGGGGCAGTACTTC
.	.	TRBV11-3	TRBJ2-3	CASSSSIGSVSDTQYF	TGTGCCAGCAGCTCGTCGATCGGGAGTGTGTCAGATACGCAGTATTTT
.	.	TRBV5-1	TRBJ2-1	CASSVDRHNEQFF	TGCGCCAGCAGCGTCGACAGGCACAATGAGCAGTTCTTC
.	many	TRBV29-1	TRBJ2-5	CSVVPLGETQYF	TGCAGCGTTGTCCCCTTAGGAGAGACCCAGTACTTC
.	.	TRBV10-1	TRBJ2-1	CASSVGRSYNEQFF	TGCGCCAGCAGTGTTGGACGCTCCTACAATGAGCAGTTCTTC
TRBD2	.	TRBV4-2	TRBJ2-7	CASSRRLAGVLYEQYF	TGTGCCAGCAGCCGCCGACTAGCGGGAGTGCTATACGAGCAGTACTTC
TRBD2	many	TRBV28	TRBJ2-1	CASSGPTSGRAYNEQFF	TGTGCCAGCAGTGGGCCGACTAGCGGGAGGGCCTACAATGAGCAGTTCTTC
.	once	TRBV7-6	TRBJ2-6	CASSGRISGANVLTF	TGTGCCAGCAGCGGACGGATTTCTGGGGCCAACGTCCTGACTTTC
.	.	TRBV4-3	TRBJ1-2	CASSQDSNTGYTF	TGCGCCAGCAGCCAAGATAGCAACACGGGGTACACCTTC
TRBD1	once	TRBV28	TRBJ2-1	CASSLPSIGQGPLIF	TGTGCCAGCAGTTTACCCTCCATTGGACAGGGACCCCTTATCTTC
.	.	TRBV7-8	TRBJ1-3	CASSPQAPGISGNTIYF	TGTGCCAGCAGCCCGCAGGCTCCAGGGATCTCTGGAAACACCATATATTTT
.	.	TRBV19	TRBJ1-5	CAADGNRVNQPQHF	TGTGCCGCGGATGGTAATCGGGTTAATCAGCCCCAGCATTTT